This T cell receptor beta chain emerged from a study of cytomegalovirus exposure and HLA in healthy donors. Assay: immunoSEQ multiplex PCR; the TCRdb copy retains only in-frame clones and omits some. The sample contains about 130,000 clones, nearly 90% of which appear only once. The CDR3 extends over 15 amino acids. Trimming at V came to 6 bases and at J to 1 base, leaving 6 bases not matched to a gene. CDR1 and CDR2 from the germline V gene are LNHDA and SQIVND (reference sequence). The material sequenced was PBMCs. This rearrangement joins TRBV19 to TRBJ1-3, with 7 bases aligning to TRBD1. The sequence was obtained from a man aged 25 to 40 in good health and CMV-seronegative. DNA for the CDR3: TGTGCCAGTAGGATTAAACAGGGGTCTGGAAACACCATATATTTT. This sequence encodes CASRIKQGSGNTIYF.